This T cell receptor (beta chain) came from a study of molecular identifiers for immune sequencing clone quantification. This clonotype was recorded at least ten times. MiXCR, run by TCRdb on the PCR reads, gives a single entry per CDR3 protein. Of about 510,000 distinct CDR3 sequences detected, 20% to 25% appear once; the ten largest clones hold 0.7% to 1%. This clonotype originated in a human donor in good health. Some libraries in this study had Jurkat cell RNA spiked in. Material: naive CD8+ T cells from blood, with Jurkat cell RNA spiked in. Described subset: FACS-sorted CD8+CD4-CCR7+CD45RA+ naive T cells.

Here the CDR3 reads CSVETGTGTYEQYF. The CDR3 DNA sequence: TGCAGCGTTGAGACCGGGACCGGCACCTACGAGCAGTACTTC. The genes are TRBV29-1 and TRBJ2-7; perhaps D is TRBD1 or TRBD2 (5 bases each). CDR1 is SQVTM, CDR2 ANQGSEA, per germline. V was trimmed by 3 bases and J by 2 bases, leaving 14 bases between them. The CDR3 loop spans 14 amino acids.